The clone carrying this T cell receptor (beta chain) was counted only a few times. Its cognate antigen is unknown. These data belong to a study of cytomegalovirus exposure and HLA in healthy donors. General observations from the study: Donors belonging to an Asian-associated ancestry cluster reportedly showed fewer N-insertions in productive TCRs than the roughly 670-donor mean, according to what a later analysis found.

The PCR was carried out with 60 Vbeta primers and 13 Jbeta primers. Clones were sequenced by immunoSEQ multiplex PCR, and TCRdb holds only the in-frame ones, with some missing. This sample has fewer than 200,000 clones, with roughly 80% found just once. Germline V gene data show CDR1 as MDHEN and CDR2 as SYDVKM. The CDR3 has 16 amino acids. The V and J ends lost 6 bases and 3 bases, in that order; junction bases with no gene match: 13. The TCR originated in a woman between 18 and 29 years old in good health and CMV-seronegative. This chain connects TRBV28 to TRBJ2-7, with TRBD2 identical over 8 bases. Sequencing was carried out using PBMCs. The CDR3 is CASRSRTSPIYYEQYF. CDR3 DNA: TGTGCCAGCAGGTCCCGGACTAGCCCTATTTACTACGAGCAGTACTTC.